The T cell receptor (beta chain) under discussion was sequenced for a study of shared clonotypes between healthy human individuals. About the research overall: Each donor's CD4 naive and CD4 memory cells filled three plates apiece, CD8 naive two, and CD8 memory one.

TCRdb keeps only in-frame clones here, not all; method: immunoSEQ multiplex PCR. The sample contains roughly 1,000,000 clones, around 78% of which appear only once. V shed 1 base, J shed 5 bases, and the junction held 3 bases outside the gene matches. CDR1 and CDR2 (germline): SEHNR, FQNEAQ (reference sequence). The CDR3 extends over 14 amino acids. CD4+ cells yielded CD45RA+ naive and CD45RA-negative memory subsets. This receptor was obtained from a man aged 18 to 29 in good health. Some clones in this sample may be carry-over from other donors' samples. The rearrangement joins TRBV7-9 to TRBJ1-2, with TRBD1 identical over 8 bases. Sequences were obtained from memory CD4+ T cells from PBMCs. Sample subset: CD45RA-negative fraction. This CDR3 is CASSLDQGAYGYTF. CDR3 DNA: TGTGCCAGCAGCTTAGATCAGGGGGCGTATGGCTACACCTTC.